Described below is a single T cell receptor beta chain sequence and its context. Germline assignment: CDR1 LGHDT and CDR2 YNNKEL (reference sequence). The CDR3 is 15 residues long. V was pared by 0 bases and J by 4 bases, with 11 bases between. Original analysis: How many nucleated cells were present was estimated from reference gene primer amplification. Libraries were prepared by immunoSEQ multiplex PCR; TCRdb keeps only in-frame clonotypes and omits some of them. V and J calls and clone size are as listed in that table; D and trimming were resolved from the DNA. Of about 190,000 clones listed, about 81% were seen once; the top ten hold more than 2.5%. These data belong to a study of blood T cell repertoires in COVID-19. For the study at large: The United States, Italy and Spain supplied acute and convalescent COVID-19 samples.

Two negative PCRs, clearance, or symptom resolution were required of recovered Cohort 3 donors. Input material: PBMCs or T cells enriched from blood (not recorded which). V and J are TRBV3-1 (or the pseudogene TRBV3-2) and TRBJ2-3, with D maybe TRBD2 (7 bases). The receptor was derived from a woman in her twenties or thirties who had recovered from COVID-19. CDR3 protein: CASSQDRGASDTQYF. In nucleotides, the CDR3 is TGTGCCAGCAGCCAAGACCGGGGGGCGTCAGATACGCAGTATTTT.